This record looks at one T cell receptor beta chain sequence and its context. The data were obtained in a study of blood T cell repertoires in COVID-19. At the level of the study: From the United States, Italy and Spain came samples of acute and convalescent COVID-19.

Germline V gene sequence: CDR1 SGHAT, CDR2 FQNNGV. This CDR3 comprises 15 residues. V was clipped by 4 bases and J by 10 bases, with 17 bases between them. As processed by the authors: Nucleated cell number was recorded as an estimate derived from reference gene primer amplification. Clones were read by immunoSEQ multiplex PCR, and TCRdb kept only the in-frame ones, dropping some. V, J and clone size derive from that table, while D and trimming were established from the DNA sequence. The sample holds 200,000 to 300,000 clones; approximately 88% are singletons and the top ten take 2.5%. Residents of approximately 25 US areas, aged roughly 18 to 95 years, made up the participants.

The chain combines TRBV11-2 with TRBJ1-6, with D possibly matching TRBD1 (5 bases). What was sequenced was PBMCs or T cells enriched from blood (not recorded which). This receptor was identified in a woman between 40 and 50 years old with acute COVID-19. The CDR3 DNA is TGTGCCAGCAGCTGGGGACTTCGGCGGGACTCACCCCTCCACTTT. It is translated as CASSWGLRRDSPLHF.